This T cell receptor (beta chain) was sequenced for a study of shared clonotypes between healthy human individuals. Using immunoSEQ multiplex PCR, the repertoire was profiled, and TCRdb retains in-frame clones only, with some absent. The sample consists of some 2,400,000 clones, approximately 96% of them appearing once. From germline, CDR1 is SGHRS and CDR2 YFSETQ. Trimming stripped 0 bases from V and 3 bases from J, with 4 bases between. The CDR3 length is 12 residues. Naive CD4+ cells were CD45RA-selected; the remaining cells were memory. A word on this clone: This specimen includes other DNA sequences encoding the same CDR3.

The chain combines TRBV5-1 with TRBJ2-7; the D is unclear. This TCR was recovered from a man aged 18 to 30 in good health. Sample: naive CD4+ T cells sorted from blood. Subset meaning: CD45RA+ positively selected. CDR3 coding DNA: TGCGCCAGCAGCTTGGACTTCTACGAGCAGTACTTC. It translates to CASSLDFYEQYF.